What follows is one T cell receptor (beta chain) and its context. The CDR3 is made up of 16 amino acids. Between the trimmed V and J ends, which lost 2 bases and 6 bases, there was a span of 17 bases. The germline gives CDR1 MDHEN, CDR2 SYDVKM. Generated by immunoSEQ multiplex PCR, the TCRdb table keeps only in-frame clones and is missing some. The sample holds a few hundred thousand clones; around 90% are singletons and the top ten take about 3%. The data were obtained in a study of blood T cell repertoires in COVID-19. The rearrangement links TRBV28 to TRBJ2-4; a possible D gene is TRBD2 (7 bases). This receptor was taken from a woman between 45 and 60 years old who had recovered from COVID-19. Material: PBMCs or T cells enriched from blood (not recorded which). CDR3 loop: CASSLVAGIRGNIQYF. In nucleotides, the CDR3 is TGTGCCAGCAGTTTAGTAGCGGGCATCAGGGGAAACATTCAGTACTTC.